The T cell receptor beta chain described here comes from a study of Graves' ophthalmopathy and Graves' hyperthyroidism. The sample holds many counts of this clonotype. Isolation of PBMCs was performed using roughly 10 ml of fresh peripheral blood. Germline lookup yields CDR1 MNHEY and CDR2 SVGEGT. V lost 4 bases to trimming and J lost 13 bases; unmatched junction nucleotides: 9. The length of the CDR3 is 12 residues. RNA transcripts yielded amplified TCR beta CDR3 regions. HTBI primers were employed in first-round RT-PCR, then a second-round multiplex PCR followed. TCRdb redid the calling of the multiplex PCR reads with MiXCR, one entry per CDR3 protein. The sample includes about 370,000 distinct CDR3 sequences, roughly 18% of them seen just once.

The chain combines TRBV6-2 or TRBV6-3 with TRBJ2-5; TRBD2 agrees at 7 bases. The sample comprised peripheral blood. The receptor comes from a woman between 18 and 30 years old with Graves' ophthalmopathy. The CDR3 loop is CASSSTSMGSYF. The CDR3 region has the DNA TGTGCCAGCAGTTCGACTAGCATGGGATCGTACTTC.